Included here is one TCR beta chain sequence, with context. Its target is not known. This specimen belongs to a study of siplizumab effects on memory and regulatory T cells. General study points: Treatment with siplizumab left mappable alloreactive CD4+ clones averaging approximately 69% Treg-derived, compared with around 26% in controls. Alloreactive sequences tracing back to unstimulated CD4+ memory cells were significantly reduced by siplizumab. Only a minority of proliferating CD4+ or CD8+ clones had an assignable naive or memory phenotype, with roughly 80-97% lacking one.

Profiled with immunoSEQ multiplex PCR; TCRdb holds only in-frame clones, not every one. The sample lists 75,000 to 100,000 clones, around 94% seen once, with approximately 1.5% in the top ten. The V and J ends lost 0 bases and 4 bases respectively, with 19 bases between them. The CDR3 has 18 residues. In germline, CDR1 is SGDLS, CDR2 YYNGEE. Source material: non-Treg CD4+ T cells sorted from blood. The TCR was taken from a human donor in good health. V gene TRBV9 combines with J gene TRBJ2-2; the D is unclear. The CDR3 loop is CASSVDSFGIVRTGELFF. Written as DNA, the CDR3 is TGTGCCAGCAGCGTAGACTCCTTTGGGATTGTTCGCACCGGGGAGCTGTTTTTT.